What follows are 30 T cell receptor beta chains derived from one specimen sequenced in a study of cytomegalovirus exposure and HLA in healthy donors. Sequencing used immunoSEQ multiplex PCR; TCRdb keeps in-frame clones, though not all of them. There are 200,000 to 250,000 clones in the sample; roughly 87% occur only once, and approximately 12% lies in the top ten. The sample comprised PBMCs. These receptors were obtained from a man younger than 30 in good health and CMV-seropositive.

This chain links TRBV6-5 with TRBJ1-1; D gene unclear. Trimming pared 10 bases from V and 7 bases from J, leaving 13 bases between. The CDR3 is 11 amino acids. Germline CDR1 and CDR2: MNHEY and SVGAGI. The CDR3 nucleotides are TGTGCCACCAAAACCTCGGGTGAAGCTTTCTTT. Protein product: CATKTSGEAFF.

The chain recombines TRBV7-2 with TRBJ2-1; 15 bases are shared with TRBD2. The junction had 5 bases not matched to a gene; V was cut back by 5 bases and J by 3 bases. The germline CDR1 and CDR2 sequences are SGHTA and FQGNSA. This CDR3 contains 17 residues. In DNA, the CDR3 is TGTGCCAGCAGCCAGGGACTAGCGGGAGGTATCTACAATGAGCAGTTCTTC. This codes for CASSQGLAGGIYNEQFF.

This chain links TRBV6-5 with TRBJ1-1; the D is unclear. Trimming cost V 5 bases and J 1 base, with 14 bases left between them. This CDR3 contains 15 residues. From germline, CDR1 is MNHEY and CDR2 SVGAGI. As DNA, the CDR3 is TGTGCCAGCAGTAGCCCCGGACTTGAGAACACTGAAGCTTTCTTT. It codes for CASSSPGLENTEAFF.

The rearrangement uses TRBV28 and TRBJ1-3; a possible D gene is TRBD1 (5 bases). The V and J ends lost 4 bases and 7 bases respectively, with 14 bases between them. Germline V CDR1 and CDR2: MDHEN, SYDVKM. The CDR3 length is 14 residues. CDR3 nucleotide sequence: TGTGCCAGCAGTTCCCGCGGACAAAGGAACACCATATATTTT. Its translation: CASSSRGQRNTIYF.

In this sample, this clone turned up a few times. This chain joins TRBV2 and TRBJ1-2; the match to TRBD1 covers 8 bases. CDR1 SNHLY and CDR2 FYNNEI come from the germline V gene. With 7 bases clipped from V and 4 bases from J, the junction kept 8 bases outside the gene matches. The CDR3 totals 14 residues. CDR3 sequence: CASNPTGVVYGYTF. DNA of the CDR3: TGTGCCAGCAATCCGACAGGGGTGGTCTATGGCTACACCTTC.

The chain has TRBV6-1 and TRBJ2-5; 8 bases fit TRBD1. This CDR3 comprises 13 residues. The ends lost 6 bases at V and 5 bases at J; junction bases unmatched: 5. The germline V gene encodes CDR1 MNHNS and CDR2 SASEGT. CDR3 nucleotide sequence: TGTGCCAGCAGGGGGACAGGATGGGAGACCCAGTACTTC. Protein: CASRGTGWETQYF.

This chain uses TRBV30 with TRBJ2-3; 7 bases line up with TRBD2. Losses at the gene ends were 2 bases for V and 12 bases for J; bases not matched to a gene: 11. The CDR3 length is 13 residues. Per the germline V gene, CDR1 is GTSNPN and CDR2 is SVGIG (reference sequence). The CDR3 DNA is TGTGCCTGGAGTCCCCGGGGGGTCGGCCCACAGTATTTT. This encodes CAWSPRGVGPQYF.

The rearrangement uses TRBV5-1 and TRBJ2-7, with a tentative D call TRBD1 (6 bases). The CDR3 contains 16 residues. The germline gives CDR1 SGHRS, CDR2 YFSETQ. Trimming cost V 4 bases and J 2 bases, with 19 bases left between them. CDR3 nucleotides: TGCGCCAGCAGCGGGGACACCTCGAGGGTAGCCTACGAGCAGTACTTC. Amino acids: CASSGDTSRVAYEQYF.

The CDR3 here is CAWTSGRYEQYF. CDR3 nucleotide sequence: TGTGCCTGGACTAGCGGCCGCTACGAGCAGTACTTC. The chain links TRBV30 to TRBJ2-7; 7 nucleotides align to TRBD2. This CDR3 comprises 12 residues. Germline values: CDR1 GTSNPN, CDR2 SVGIG (reference sequence). The V segment lost 4 bases and the J segment 3 bases; nucleotides outside the gene matches: 3.

The sample holds one count of this clone. V usage is TRBV7-9 and J usage is TRBJ2-7, with TRBD2 identical over 14 bases. This CDR3 region has 18 residues. The junction had 13 bases not matched to a gene; V was cut back by 5 bases and J by 4 bases. Germline V gives CDR1 SEHNR, CDR2 FQNEAQ (reference sequence). The CDR3 protein is CASSKGTSGSNPPYEQYF. CDR3 nucleotides: TGTGCCAGCAGCAAGGGGACTAGCGGGAGTAACCCACCGTACGAGCAGTACTTC.

The rearrangement joins TRBV5-5 to TRBJ1-5; 8 bases line up with TRBD1. V lost 1 base and J lost 4; bases outside the gene matches: 4. Germline lookup yields CDR1 SGHKS and CDR2 YYEKEE (reference sequence). The length of the CDR3 is 15 residues. The CDR3 region has the DNA TGTGCCAGCAGCTTGACAGGGGGAGGGAATCAGCCCCAGCATTTT. This sequence encodes CASSLTGGGNQPQHF.

The chain couples TRBV20-1 to TRBJ1-3; unclear D gene. Trimming left V 3 bases short and J 2 bases short, with 2 bases between. The CDR3 covers 11 residues. Germline V CDR1 and CDR2: DFQATT, SNEGSKA (reference sequence). CDR3 nucleotide sequence: TGCAGTGCTAGGGCTGGAAACACCATATATTTT. Translating gives CSARAGNTIYF.

The chain combines TRBV30 with TRBJ2-3, with TRBD2 as a possible D gene (6 bases). V lost 4 bases and J 1 base, leaving 12 bases between the germline ends. The CDR3 consists of 14 residues. In germline, CDR1 is GTSNPN, CDR2 SVGIG (reference sequence). The CDR3: CAWNSAGRTDTQYF. In nucleotides, the CDR3 is TGTGCCTGGAACTCAGCGGGCCGCACAGATACGCAGTATTTT.

V is TRBV27 and J is TRBJ2-5; D not resolved. The V end lost 5 bases, the J end lost 1 base, and 8 bases lay between the germline ends. This CDR3 is built from 13 residues. Germline CDR1 is MNHEY and CDR2 is SMNVEV (reference sequence). The CDR3 here is CASSRTLQETQYF. The CDR3 nucleotides read TGTGCCAGCAGTCGGACCCTCCAAGAGACCCAGTACTTC.

The chain is built from TRBV6-1 and TRBJ1-1, with 9 bases identical to TRBD1. Trimming cost V 10 bases and J 4 bases; bases outside gene matches: 7. Germline V CDR1 and CDR2: MNHNS, SASEGT. The CDR3 has 13 amino acids. The CDR3 DNA follows: TGTGCCACTGGGGGACAGGGAGTCACTGAAGCTTTCTTT. Amino acids: CATGGQGVTEAFF.

The chain carries TRBV5-1 and TRBJ2-3; no firm D call. The CDR3 loop spans 14 amino acids. The germline CDR1 and CDR2 sequences are SGHRS and YFSETQ. V lost 3 bases, J lost 3 bases, and 11 bases lay in between. The CDR3 reads CASSSTSGTDTQYF. For the CDR3, the DNA is TGCGCCAGCAGCTCGACCTCAGGAACAGATACGCAGTATTTT.

In the case of this clone: One end of the junction does not line up with germline, which may come from a read error. V and J are TRBV6-6 and TRBJ2-7; D gene unclear. Germline CDR1 is MNHNY and CDR2 is SVGAGI (reference sequence). CDR3 length: 13 amino acids. The CDR3 nucleotides are TGTGCCAGCACTTACCCGCAAAACTACGAGCAGTACTTC. Translated, it gives CASTYPQNYEQYF.

This clone came up once. The rearrangement links TRBV30 to TRBJ1-5, with D perhaps TRBD1 (6 bases). Per the germline V gene, CDR1 is GTSNPN and CDR2 is SVGIG (reference sequence). V was pared by 1 base and J by 4 bases, with 8 bases between. CDR3 length: 13 amino acids. The CDR3 nucleotides read TGTGCCTGGAGTGGGGGGCAGAATCAGCCCCAGCATTTT. Translation gives CAWSGGQNQPQHF.

V and J are TRBV29-1 and TRBJ2-3, with D possibly TRBD2 on 6 matching bases. The length of the CDR3 is 17 residues. Germline CDR1 reads SQVTM; CDR2 reads ANQGSEA. Trimming pared 0 bases from V and 4 bases from J, leaving 20 bases between. The CDR3 sequence is CSVEDQRGRRFPDTQYF. The CDR3 DNA follows: TGCAGCGTTGAAGATCAACGGGGGAGGCGGTTTCCAGATACGCAGTATTTT.

This clone was seen once. V gene TRBV18 combines with J gene TRBJ1-4; TRBD1 matches 9 bases. CDR1 and CDR2 from the germline V gene are KGHSH and LQKENI. J was trimmed by 8 bases and V by 2 bases; bases with no gene match: 6. CDR3 length: 15 amino acids. The CDR3 coding sequence is TGTGCCAGCTCACCATTTACAGGGGGCGAGGAAAAACTGTTTTTT. Amino acids: CASSPFTGGEEKLFF.

This chain connects TRBV7-2 to TRBJ1-2; 8 nucleotides line up with TRBD1. The CDR3 extends over 13 amino acids. Germline V CDR1 and CDR2: SGHTA, FQGNSA. V lost 9 bases, J lost 8 bases, and 11 bases stayed unmatched. CDR3 region: CASSKTGAWGYTF. CDR3 in DNA: TGTGCCAGTAGTAAGACAGGGGCTTGGGGCTACACCTTC.

The CDR3 loop is CASSSGGSRTDTQYF. The CDR3 DNA follows: TGTGCCAGCAGTTCCGGGGGATCCCGCACAGATACGCAGTATTTT. The genes are TRBV28 and TRBJ2-3; perhaps TRBD2 as D (6 bases). This CDR3 comprises 15 residues. Per germline, CDR1 MDHEN and CDR2 SYDVKM. V was cut by 4 bases and J by 1 base, with 12 bases left in between.

The table lists this clone with a count of one. The J gene is TRBJ2-1, the V gene TRBV30, with 8 bases that match TRBD1. CDR1 GTSNPN and CDR2 SVGIG come from the germline V gene (reference sequence). The CDR3 sequence is 15 residues long. J gave up 6 bases and V 0 bases, and 7 bases lay outside the gene matches. The CDR3 coding sequence is TGTGCCTGGAGTGTACCGTGGGGACAGGCCAATGAGCAGTTCTTC. Amino acid sequence: CAWSVPWGQANEQFF.

The CDR3 DNA reads as TGTGCCAGCAGTGAAGCGCTCACCGGGACAGGGCCTCGGAGAGGGGCCAACGTCCTGACTTTC. It specifies CASSEALTGTGPRRGANVLTF. V is TRBV6-1 and J is TRBJ2-6; 9 nucleotides line up with TRBD1. The CDR3 runs 21 residues. The germline V gene encodes CDR1 MNHNS and CDR2 SASEGT. V lost 0 bases and J lost 4; bases outside the gene matches: 16.

This sequence joins TRBV21-1 and TRBJ2-1; the listed D gene, TRBD1, was not tested against the DNA. TRBV21-1 is tagged as a pseudogene. This CDR3 is 16 amino acids long. The CDR3 DNA sequence: TGTGCCAGCAGCAAAGTTGGACAGGATCGGGGCAATGAGCAGTTCTTC. Amino acid sequence: CASSKVGQDRGNEQFF.

The chain recombines TRBV5-1 with TRBJ2-2; TRBD1 aligns across 8 bases. With 3 bases clipped from V and 6 bases from J, the junction kept 7 bases outside the gene matches. Per the germline V gene, CDR1 is SGHRS and CDR2 is YFSETQ. This CDR3 region has 15 residues. The CDR3 protein is CASSWRTGRSGELFF. Here the CDR3 DNA reads TGCGCCAGCAGCTGGAGGACAGGGCGTTCCGGGGAGCTGTTTTTT.

The sample holds a few counts of this clone. The chain links TRBV30 to TRBJ1-2; TRBD1 agrees at 7 bases. The CDR3 has 14 residues. Germline lookup yields CDR1 GTSNPN and CDR2 SVGIG (reference sequence). V lost 3 bases and J lost 4; bases outside the gene matches: 8. DNA for the CDR3: TGTGCCTGGAGGCAAACAGGGGCGTTCTATGGCTACACCTTC. Its protein product is CAWRQTGAFYGYTF.

As to this clone: A junction end diverges from the germline sequence, so it may reflect a read error. The chain employs TRBV29-1 and TRBJ1-1; D is ambiguous. This CDR3 region has 13 residues. Germline V gene data show CDR1 as SQVTM and CDR2 as ANQGSEA. CDR3 residues: CSAEPGSGTEAFF. The DNA of the CDR3 is TGCAGCGCTGAACCGGGCTCGGGGACTGAAGCTTTCTTT.

The chain joins TRBV19 to TRBJ2-2, with 9 positions matching TRBD2. Trimming removed 6 bases from V and 1 base from J; junction bases left unmatched: 3. CDR3 length: 15 amino acids. Germline assignment: CDR1 LNHDA and CDR2 SQIVND (reference sequence). CDR3: CASRSAGGNTGELFF. The CDR3, as DNA: TGTGCCAGTAGGTCAGCGGGAGGGAACACCGGGGAGCTGTTTTTT.

This chain links TRBV5-6 with TRBJ1-2; D uncertain. CDR3 size: 14 residues. V shed 1 base and J shed 0 bases, with 7 bases lying between them. The germline CDR1 and CDR2 sequences are SGHDT and YYEEEE. DNA for the CDR3: TGTGCCAGCAGCTTGCGAACGGCTAACTATGGCTACACCTTC. Its translation: CASSLRTANYGYTF.